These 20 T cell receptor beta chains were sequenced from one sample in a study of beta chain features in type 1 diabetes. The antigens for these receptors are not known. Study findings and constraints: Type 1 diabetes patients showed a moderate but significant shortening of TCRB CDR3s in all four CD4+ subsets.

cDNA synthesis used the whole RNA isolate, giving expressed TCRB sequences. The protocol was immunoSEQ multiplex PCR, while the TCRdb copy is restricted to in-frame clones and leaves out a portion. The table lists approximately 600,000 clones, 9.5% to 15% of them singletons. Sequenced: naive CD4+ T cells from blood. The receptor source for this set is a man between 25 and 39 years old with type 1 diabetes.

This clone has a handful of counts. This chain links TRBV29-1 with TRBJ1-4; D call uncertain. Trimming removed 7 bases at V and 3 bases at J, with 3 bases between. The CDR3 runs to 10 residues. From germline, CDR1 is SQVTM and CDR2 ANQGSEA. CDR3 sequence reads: CSAANEKLFF. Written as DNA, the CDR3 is TGCAGCGCCGCTAATGAAAAACTGTTTTTT. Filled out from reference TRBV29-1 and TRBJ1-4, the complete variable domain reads SAVISQKPSRDICQRGTSLTIQCQVDSQVTMMFWYRQQPGQSLTLIATANQGSEATYESGFVIDKFPISRPNLTFSTLTVSNMSPEDSSIYLCSAANEKLFFGSGTQLSVL.

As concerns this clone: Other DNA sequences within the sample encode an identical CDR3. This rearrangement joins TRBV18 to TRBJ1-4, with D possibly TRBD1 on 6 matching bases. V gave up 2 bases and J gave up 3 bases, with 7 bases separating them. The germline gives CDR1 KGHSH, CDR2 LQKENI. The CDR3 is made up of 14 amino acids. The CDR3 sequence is CASSPTGSNEKLFF. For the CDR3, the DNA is TGTGCCAGCTCACCAACAGGGTCTAATGAAAAACTGTTTTTT.

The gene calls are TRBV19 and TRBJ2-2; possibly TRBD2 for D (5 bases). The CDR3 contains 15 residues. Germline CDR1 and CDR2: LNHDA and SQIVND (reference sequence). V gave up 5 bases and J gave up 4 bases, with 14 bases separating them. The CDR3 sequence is CASSLTIGGTGELFF. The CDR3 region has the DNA TGTGCCAGTAGTTTGACTATTGGAGGCACCGGGGAGCTGTTTTTT.

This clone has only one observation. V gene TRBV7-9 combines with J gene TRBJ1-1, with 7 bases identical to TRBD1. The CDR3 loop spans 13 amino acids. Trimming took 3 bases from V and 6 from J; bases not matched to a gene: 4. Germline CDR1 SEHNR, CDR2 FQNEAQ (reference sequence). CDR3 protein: CASSLGQRSEAFF. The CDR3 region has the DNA TGTGCCAGCAGCTTGGGACAGCGTTCTGAAGCTTTCTTT.

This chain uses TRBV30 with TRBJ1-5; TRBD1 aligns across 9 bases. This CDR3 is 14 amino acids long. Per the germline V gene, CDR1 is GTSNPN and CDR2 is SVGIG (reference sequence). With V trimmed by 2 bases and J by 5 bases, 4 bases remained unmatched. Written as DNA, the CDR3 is TGTGCCTGGAGTCGGACAGGGGATTATCAGCCCCAGCATTTT. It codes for CAWSRTGDYQPQHF.

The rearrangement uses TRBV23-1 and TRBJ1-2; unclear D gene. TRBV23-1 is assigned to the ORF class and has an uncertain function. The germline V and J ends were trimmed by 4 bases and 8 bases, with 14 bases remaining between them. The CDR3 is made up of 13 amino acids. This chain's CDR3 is CASSRGSGGGYTF. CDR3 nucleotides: TGCGCCAGCAGTCGAGGTTCCGGCGGGGGCTACACCTTC.

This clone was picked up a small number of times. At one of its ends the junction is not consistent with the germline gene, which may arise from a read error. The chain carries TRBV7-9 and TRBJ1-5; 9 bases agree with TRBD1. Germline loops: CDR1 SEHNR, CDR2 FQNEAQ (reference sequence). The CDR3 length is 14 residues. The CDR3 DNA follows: TGTGCCAGCACCCTGGGACAGGGAAATCATCCCCAGCATTTT. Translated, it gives CASTLGQGNHPQHF.

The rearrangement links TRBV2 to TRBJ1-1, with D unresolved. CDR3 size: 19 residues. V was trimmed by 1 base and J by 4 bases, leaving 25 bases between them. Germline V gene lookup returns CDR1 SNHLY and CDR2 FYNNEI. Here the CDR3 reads CASSEVIPKPGSTGTEAFF. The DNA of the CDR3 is TGTGCCAGCAGTGAAGTTATACCCAAGCCCGGATCAACCGGCACTGAAGCTTTCTTT. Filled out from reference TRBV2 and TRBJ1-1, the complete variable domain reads EPEVTQTPSHQVTQMGQEVILRCVPISNHLYFYWYRQILGQKVEFLVSFYNNEISEKSEIFDDQFSVERPDGSNFTLKIRSTKLEDSAMYFCASSEVIPKPGSTGTEAFFGQGTRLTVV.

CDR3 in DNA: TGTGCCAGCAGCTCCTCCGAGGCAGGGCTCTACGAGCAGTACTTC. Amino acid sequence: CASSSSEAGLYEQYF. This chain connects TRBV7-2 to TRBJ2-7; D may be TRBD1 (5 bases). This CDR3 has 15 amino acids. V lost 4 bases and J 3 bases, leaving 16 bases between the germline ends. Germline lookup yields CDR1 SGHTA and CDR2 FQGNSA.

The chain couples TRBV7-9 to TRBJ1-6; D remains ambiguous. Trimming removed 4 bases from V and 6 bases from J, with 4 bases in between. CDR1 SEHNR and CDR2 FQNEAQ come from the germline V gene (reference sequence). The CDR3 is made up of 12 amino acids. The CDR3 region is CASSSANSPLHF. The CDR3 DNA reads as TGTGCCAGCAGCTCCGCTAATTCACCCCTCCACTTT.

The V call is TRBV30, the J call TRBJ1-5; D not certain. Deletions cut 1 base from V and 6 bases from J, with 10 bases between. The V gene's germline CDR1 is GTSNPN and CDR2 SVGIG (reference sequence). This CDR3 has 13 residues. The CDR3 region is CAWSAARFQPQHF. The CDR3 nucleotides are TGTGCCTGGAGTGCGGCCAGATTTCAGCCCCAGCATTTT.

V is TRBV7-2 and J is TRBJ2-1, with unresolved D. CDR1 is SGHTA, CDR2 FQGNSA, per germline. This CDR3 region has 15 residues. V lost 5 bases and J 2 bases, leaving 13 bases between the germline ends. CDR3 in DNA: TGTGCCAGCAGCCGCCAGGTAGAAACCTACAATGAGCAGTTCTTC. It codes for CASSRQVETYNEQFF.

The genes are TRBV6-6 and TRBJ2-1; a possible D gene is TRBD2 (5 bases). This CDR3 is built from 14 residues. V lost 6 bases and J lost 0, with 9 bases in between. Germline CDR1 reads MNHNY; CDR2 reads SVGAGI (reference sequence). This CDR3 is CASSPRGSYNEQFF. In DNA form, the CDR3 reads TGTGCCAGCAGCCCCCGGGGCTCCTACAATGAGCAGTTCTTC.

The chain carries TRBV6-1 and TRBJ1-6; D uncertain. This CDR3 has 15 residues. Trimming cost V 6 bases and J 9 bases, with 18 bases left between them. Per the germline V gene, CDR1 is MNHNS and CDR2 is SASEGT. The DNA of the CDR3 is TGTGCCAGCAGCCACCCCGGGGAGGGAGTTTCACCCCTCCACTTT. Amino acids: CASSHPGEGVSPLHF.

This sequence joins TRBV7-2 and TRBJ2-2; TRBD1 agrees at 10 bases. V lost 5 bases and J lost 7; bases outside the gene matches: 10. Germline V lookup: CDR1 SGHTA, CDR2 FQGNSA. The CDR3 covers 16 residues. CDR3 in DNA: TGTGCCAGCAGCCCCCGGAGACAGGGGGCCGGCGGGGAGCTGTTTTTT. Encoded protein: CASSPRRQGAGGELFF.

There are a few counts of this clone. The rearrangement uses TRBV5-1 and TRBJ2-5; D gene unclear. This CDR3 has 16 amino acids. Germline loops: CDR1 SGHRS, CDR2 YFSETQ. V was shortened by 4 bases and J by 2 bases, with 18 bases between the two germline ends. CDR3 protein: CASSAGTSDGQETQYF. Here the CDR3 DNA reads TGCGCCAGCAGCGCCGGAACATCTGACGGACAAGAGACCCAGTACTTC.

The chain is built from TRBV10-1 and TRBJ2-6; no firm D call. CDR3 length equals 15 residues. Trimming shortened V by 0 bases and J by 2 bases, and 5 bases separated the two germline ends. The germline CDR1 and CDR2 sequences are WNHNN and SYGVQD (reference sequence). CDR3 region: CASSESTTGANVLTF. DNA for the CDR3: TGCGCCAGCAGTGAGTCAACGACTGGGGCCAACGTCCTGACTTTC.

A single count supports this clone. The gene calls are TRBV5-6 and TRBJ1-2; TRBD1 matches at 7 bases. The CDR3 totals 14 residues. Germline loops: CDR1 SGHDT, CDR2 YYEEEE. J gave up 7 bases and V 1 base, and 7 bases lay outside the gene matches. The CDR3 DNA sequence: TGTGCCAGCAGCTTGAGCCCGACAGGGAGTGGCTACACCTTC. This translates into CASSLSPTGSGYTF.

The CDR3 is CASSLERNTQYF. CDR3 bases: TGTGCCAGCAGCTTGGAGCGGAATACGCAGTATTTT. This chain connects TRBV5-4 to TRBJ2-3; weak D call: TRBD2 (5 bases). Germline loops: CDR1 SGHNT, CDR2 YYREEE (reference sequence). Trimming cost V 0 bases and J 7 bases, with 6 bases left between them. This CDR3 comprises 12 residues.

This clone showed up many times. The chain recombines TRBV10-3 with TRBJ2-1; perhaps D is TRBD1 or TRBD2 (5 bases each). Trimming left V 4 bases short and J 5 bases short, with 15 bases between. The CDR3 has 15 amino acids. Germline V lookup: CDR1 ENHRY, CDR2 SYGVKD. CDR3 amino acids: CAISGQGDAHNEQFF. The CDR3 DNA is TGTGCCATCAGTGGTCAGGGAGACGCACACAATGAGCAGTTCTTC.